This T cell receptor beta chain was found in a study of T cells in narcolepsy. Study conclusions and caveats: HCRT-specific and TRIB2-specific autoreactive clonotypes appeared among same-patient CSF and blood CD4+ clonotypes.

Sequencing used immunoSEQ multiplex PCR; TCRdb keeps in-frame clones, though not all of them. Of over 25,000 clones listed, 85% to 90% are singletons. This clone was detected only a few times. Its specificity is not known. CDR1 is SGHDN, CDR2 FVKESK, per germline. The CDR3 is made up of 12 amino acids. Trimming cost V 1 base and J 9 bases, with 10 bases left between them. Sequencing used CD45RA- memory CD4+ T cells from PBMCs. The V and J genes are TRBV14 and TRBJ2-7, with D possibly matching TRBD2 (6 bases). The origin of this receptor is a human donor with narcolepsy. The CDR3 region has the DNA TGTGCCAGCAGCCAAGTGGGGGGTTGGCAGTACTTC. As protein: CASSQVGGWQYF.